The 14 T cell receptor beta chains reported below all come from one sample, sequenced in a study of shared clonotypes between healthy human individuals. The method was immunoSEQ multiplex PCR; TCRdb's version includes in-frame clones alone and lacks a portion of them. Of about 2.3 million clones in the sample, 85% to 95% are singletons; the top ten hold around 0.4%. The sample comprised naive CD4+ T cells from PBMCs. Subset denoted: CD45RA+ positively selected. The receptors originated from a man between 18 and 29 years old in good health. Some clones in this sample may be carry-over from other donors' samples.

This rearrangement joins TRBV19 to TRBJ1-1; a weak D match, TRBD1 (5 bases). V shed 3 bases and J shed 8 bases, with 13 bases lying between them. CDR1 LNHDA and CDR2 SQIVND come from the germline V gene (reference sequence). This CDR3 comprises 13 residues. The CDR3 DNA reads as TGTGCCAGTAGTATGGAGGGGCCGAGAGAAGCTTTCTTT. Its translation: CASSMEGPREAFF.

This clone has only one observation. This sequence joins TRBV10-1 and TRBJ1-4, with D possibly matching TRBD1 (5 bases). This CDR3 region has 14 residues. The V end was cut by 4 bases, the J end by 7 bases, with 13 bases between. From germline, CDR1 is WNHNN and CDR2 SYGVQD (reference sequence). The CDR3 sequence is CASSVSGRGEKLFF. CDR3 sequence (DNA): TGCGCCAGCAGTGTAAGTGGAAGGGGTGAAAAACTGTTTTTT.

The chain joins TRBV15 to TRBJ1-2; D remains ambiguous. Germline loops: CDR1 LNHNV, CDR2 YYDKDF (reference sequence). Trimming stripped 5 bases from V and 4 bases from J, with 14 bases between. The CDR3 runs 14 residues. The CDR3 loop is CATSPRRGAYGYTF. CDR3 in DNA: TGTGCCACCAGCCCGAGGCGGGGAGCCTATGGCTACACCTTC.

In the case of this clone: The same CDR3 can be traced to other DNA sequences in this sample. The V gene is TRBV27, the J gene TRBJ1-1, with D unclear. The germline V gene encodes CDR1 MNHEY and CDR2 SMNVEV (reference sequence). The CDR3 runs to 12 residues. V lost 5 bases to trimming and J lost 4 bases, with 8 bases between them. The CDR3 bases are TGTGCCAGCAGTCCTACGGGCACTGAAGCTTTCTTT. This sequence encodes CASSPTGTEAFF.

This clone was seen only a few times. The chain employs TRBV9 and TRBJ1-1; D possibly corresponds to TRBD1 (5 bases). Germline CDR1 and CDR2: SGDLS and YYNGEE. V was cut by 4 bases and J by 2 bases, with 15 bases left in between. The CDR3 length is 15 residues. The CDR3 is CASSPFSTGNTEAFF. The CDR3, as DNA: TGTGCCAGCAGCCCATTCTCCACAGGCAACACTGAAGCTTTCTTT.

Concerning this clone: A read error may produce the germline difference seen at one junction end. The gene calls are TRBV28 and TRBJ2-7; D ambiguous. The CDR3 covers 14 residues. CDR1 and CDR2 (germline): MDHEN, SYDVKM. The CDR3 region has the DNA TGTGCCAGCAGTTTAGGGCTCTCCTCCAACGAGCAGTACTTC. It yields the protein CASSLGLSSNEQYF.

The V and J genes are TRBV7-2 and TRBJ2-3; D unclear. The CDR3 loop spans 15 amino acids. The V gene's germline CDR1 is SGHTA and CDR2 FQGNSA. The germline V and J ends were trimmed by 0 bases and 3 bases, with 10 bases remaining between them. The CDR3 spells CASSLAGYSTDTQYF. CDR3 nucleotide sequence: TGTGCCAGCAGCTTAGCGGGCTACTCGACAGATACGCAGTATTTT.

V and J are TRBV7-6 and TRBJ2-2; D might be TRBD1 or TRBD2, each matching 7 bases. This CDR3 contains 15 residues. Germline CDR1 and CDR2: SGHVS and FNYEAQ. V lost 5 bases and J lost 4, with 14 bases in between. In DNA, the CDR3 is TGTGCCAGCAGCCGACAGGGAGGGGCCACCGGGGAGCTGTTTTTT. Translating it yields CASSRQGGATGELFF.

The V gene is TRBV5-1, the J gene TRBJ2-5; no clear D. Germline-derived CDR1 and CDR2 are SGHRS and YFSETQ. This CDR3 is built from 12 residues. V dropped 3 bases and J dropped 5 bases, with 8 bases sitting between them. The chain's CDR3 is CASSYGGETQYF. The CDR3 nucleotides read TGCGCCAGCAGCTACGGTGGGGAGACCCAGTACTTC.

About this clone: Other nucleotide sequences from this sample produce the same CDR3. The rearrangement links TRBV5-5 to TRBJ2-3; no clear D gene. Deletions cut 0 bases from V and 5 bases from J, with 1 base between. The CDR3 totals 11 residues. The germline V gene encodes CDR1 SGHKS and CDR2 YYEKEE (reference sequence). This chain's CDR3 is CASSLGDTQYF. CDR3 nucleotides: TGTGCCAGCAGCTTGGGAGATACGCAGTATTTT.

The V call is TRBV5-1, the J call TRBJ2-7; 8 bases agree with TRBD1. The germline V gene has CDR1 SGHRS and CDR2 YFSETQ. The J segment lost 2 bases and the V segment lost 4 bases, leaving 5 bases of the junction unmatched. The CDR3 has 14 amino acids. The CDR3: CASSNRTGTYEQYF. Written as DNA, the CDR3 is TGCGCCAGCAGCAATAGGACAGGGACCTACGAGCAGTACTTC. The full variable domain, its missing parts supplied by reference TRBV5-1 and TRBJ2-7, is KAGVTQTPRYLIKTRGQQVTLSCSPISGHRSVSWYQQTPGQGLQFLFEYFSETQRNKGNFPGRFSGRQFSNSRSEMNVSTLELGDSALYLCASSNRTGTYEQYFGPGTRLTVT.

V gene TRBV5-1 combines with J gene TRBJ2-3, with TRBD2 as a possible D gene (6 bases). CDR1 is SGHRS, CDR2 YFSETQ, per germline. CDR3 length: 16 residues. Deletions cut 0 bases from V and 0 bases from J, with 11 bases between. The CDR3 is CASSLARDSSTDTQYF. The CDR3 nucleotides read TGCGCCAGCAGCTTGGCGCGGGATTCTAGCACAGATACGCAGTATTTT.

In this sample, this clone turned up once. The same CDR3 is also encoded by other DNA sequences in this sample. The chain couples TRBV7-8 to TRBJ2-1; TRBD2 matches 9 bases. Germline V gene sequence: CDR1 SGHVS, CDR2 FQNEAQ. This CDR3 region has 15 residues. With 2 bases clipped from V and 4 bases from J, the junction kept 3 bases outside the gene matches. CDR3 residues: CASSLRLAAYNEQFF. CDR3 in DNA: TGTGCCAGCAGCTTAAGACTAGCGGCATACAATGAGCAGTTCTTC.

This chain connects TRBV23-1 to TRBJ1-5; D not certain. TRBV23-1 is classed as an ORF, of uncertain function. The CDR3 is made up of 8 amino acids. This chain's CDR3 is CAGQPQHF. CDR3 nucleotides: TGCGCGGGTCAGCCCCAGCATTTT.